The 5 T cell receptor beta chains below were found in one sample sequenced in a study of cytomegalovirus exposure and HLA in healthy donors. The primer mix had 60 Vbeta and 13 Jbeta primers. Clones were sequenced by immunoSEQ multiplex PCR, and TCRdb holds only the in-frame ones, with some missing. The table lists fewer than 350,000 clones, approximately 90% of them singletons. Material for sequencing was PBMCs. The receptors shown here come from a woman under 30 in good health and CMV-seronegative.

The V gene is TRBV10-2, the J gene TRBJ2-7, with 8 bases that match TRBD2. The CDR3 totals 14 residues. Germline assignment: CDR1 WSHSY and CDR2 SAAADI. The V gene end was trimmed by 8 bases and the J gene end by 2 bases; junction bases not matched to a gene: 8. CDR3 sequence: CASAPAGVTYEQYF. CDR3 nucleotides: TGCGCCAGCGCCCCAGCGGGGGTAACCTACGAGCAGTACTTC.

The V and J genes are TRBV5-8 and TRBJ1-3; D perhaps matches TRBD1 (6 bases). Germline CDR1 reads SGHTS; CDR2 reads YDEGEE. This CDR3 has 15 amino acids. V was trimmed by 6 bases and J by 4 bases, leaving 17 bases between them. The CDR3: CASTSNREGGNTIYF. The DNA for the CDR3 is TGTGCCAGCACTTCTAACAGGGAAGGAGGAAACACCATATATTTT.

CDR3 sequence reads: CASTTTGFTADTQYF. CDR3 nucleotide sequence: TGTGCCAGCACTACAACGGGATTCACGGCAGATACGCAGTATTTT. The chain couples TRBV6-1 to TRBJ2-3; D is possibly TRBD2 (5 bases). Per germline, CDR1 MNHNS and CDR2 SASEGT. The V and J ends lost 7 bases and 4 bases respectively, with 18 bases between them. The CDR3 totals 15 residues.

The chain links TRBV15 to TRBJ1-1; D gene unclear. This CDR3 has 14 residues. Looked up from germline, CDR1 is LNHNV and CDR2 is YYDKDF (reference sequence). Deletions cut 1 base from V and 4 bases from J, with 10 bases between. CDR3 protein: CATSRVSVATEAFF. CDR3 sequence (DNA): TGTGCCACCAGCAGAGTCAGTGTAGCCACTGAAGCTTTCTTT.

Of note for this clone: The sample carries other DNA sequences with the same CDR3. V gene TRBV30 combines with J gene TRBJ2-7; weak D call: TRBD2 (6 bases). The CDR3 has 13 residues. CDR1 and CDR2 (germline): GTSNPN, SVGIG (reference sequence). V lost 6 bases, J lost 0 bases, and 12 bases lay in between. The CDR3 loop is CACTEGGSYEQYF. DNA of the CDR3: TGTGCCTGTACGGAGGGCGGCTCCTACGAGCAGTACTTC.